This TCR beta chain was found in a study of cytomegalovirus exposure and HLA in healthy donors. Overall study: From donors who were HLA-typed, an early data release held 65 million to 85 million unique TCRs. Study results and limitations: It has been reported that TCR beta sequences accurately predicted the HLA-A and HLA-B alleles of most subjects. On later analysis, the bulk of CMV-associated TCR beta chains appeared to be HLA-restricted.

This clone was found a few times. The antigen is not known. V was trimmed by 5 bases and J by 0 bases, leaving 4 bases between them. CDR1 is MNHEY and CDR2 is SVGAGI in the germline V gene. The CDR3 length is 12 residues. Use of 60 Vbeta and 13 Jbeta primers characterized the PCR. The method was immunoSEQ multiplex PCR; TCRdb's version includes in-frame clones alone and lacks a portion of them. The sample holds 150,000 to 200,000 clones, about 90% seen once. What was sequenced was PBMCs. The sequence was obtained from a girl under two years old in good health and CMV-seronegative. The chain joins TRBV6-5 to TRBJ1-1; D unresolved. The CDR3 loop reads CASSHLNTEAFF. Written as DNA, the CDR3 is TGTGCCAGCAGTCATTTGAACACTGAAGCTTTCTTT.